A single TCR beta chain is shown here with its context. The sample originates from a study of blood T cell repertoires in COVID-19. Under the authors' procedure: Reference gene primers were amplified, and this amplification served to estimate nucleated cell counts. TCRdb keeps only in-frame clones here, not all; method: immunoSEQ multiplex PCR. Clonal size and the V and J genes are those of that table, whereas D and trimming came from the DNA. The sample yields 300,000 or so clones, about 83% seen once. This TCR derives from a woman between 45 and 60 years old with acute or convalescent COVID-19. Sequencing was performed on peripheral blood.

The CDR3 loop is CASSRSGASTDTQYF. DNA of the CDR3: TGCGCCAGCAGCCGTAGCGGGGCTAGCACAGATACGCAGTATTTT. J is TRBJ2-3 and V is TRBV5-1; 8 bases map to TRBD2. This CDR3 spans 15 amino acids. Germline V CDR1 and CDR2: SGHRS, YFSETQ. V lost 4 bases to trimming and J lost 0 bases; unmatched junction nucleotides: 4.